The clone carrying this TCR beta chain was recorded at least ten times. The antigen is not known. These data are taken from a study of T cells in Graves' hyperthyroidism and ophthalmopathy. The study, taken as a whole, reports: In blood, most of the thyroid clonotypes expanded above 0.001 were also present. The model predicted ophthalmopathy a median around six months before onset.

CDR1 and CDR2 from the germline V gene are SQVTM and ANQGSEA. The CDR3 spans 16 residues. V gave up 4 bases and J gave up 4 bases; unmatched junction bases: 8. Amplification yielded TCR beta CDR3 regions, with RNA transcripts as the source. The TCR CDR3 first-round RT-PCR relied on the HTBI primer set. TCRdb passed the multiplex PCR reads through MiXCR, listing each CDR3 protein once. Among approximately 400,000 distinct CDR3 sequences, 11% to 15% were seen once, and the ten largest hold 9.5% to 11%. The authors deemed Graves' hyperthyroidism stable absent ophthalmopathy progression within 18 months. Isolation of PBMCs was performed on about 10 ml fresh peripheral blood.

The rearrangement joins TRBV29-1 to TRBJ2-3, with 13 nucleotides matching TRBD2. The material sequenced was blood. This TCR derives from a woman in her sixties with Graves' hyperthyroidism. The chain's CDR3 is CSVGGLAGVLADTQYF. CDR3 DNA: TGCAGCGTTGGAGGACTAGCGGGAGTGTTGGCAGATACGCAGTATTTT.